This entry lists 8 T cell receptor beta chains sequenced from one sample in a study of T-cell memory formation after mild COVID-19. TCRdb independently ran MiXCR on the 5' RACE reads; one entry per CDR3 protein. The sample shows around 320,000 distinct CDR3 sequences, roughly a fifth of them seen only once. The sample taken for sequencing was PBMCs or a T cell subset sorted from them (not recorded which). Source of these receptors: a man between 18 and 29 years old who had mild COVID-19 (a few samples of this study predate the infection). Cell type and time point are not known.

This clonotype was counted between two and nine times. The chain combines TRBV11-2 with TRBJ2-7; 9 bases are a match to TRBD2. Per germline, CDR1 SGHAT and CDR2 FQNNGV. This CDR3 contains 15 residues. V lost 4 bases and J lost 6; bases outside the gene matches: 10. The CDR3 loop is CASSSLRGGPSEQYV. CDR3 sequence (DNA): TGTGCCAGCAGCTCCCTGCGGGGGGGGCCTTCCGAGCAGTACGTC.

This clonotype has only a few counts. The chain uses TRBV27 and TRBJ2-1; D is unclear. Germline V gene data show CDR1 as MNHEY and CDR2 as SMNVEV (reference sequence). V was cut by 0 bases and J by 12 bases, with 12 bases left in between. The CDR3 length is 13 residues. CDR3 sequence (DNA): TGTGCCAGCAGTTTATCTAGGCCTACGGCGCAGTTCTTC. Translated: CASSLSRPTAQFF.

This clonotype has a handful of counts. The V and J genes are TRBV5-1 and TRBJ2-5; TRBD1 matches at 8 bases. The V and J ends lost 4 bases and 4 bases, in that order; junction bases with no gene match: 12. The CDR3 loop spans 16 amino acids. Germline CDR1 and CDR2: SGHRS and YFSETQ. The CDR3, as DNA: TGCGCCAGCAGCGCGGGGCAGAAACAGGGGGGAGAGACCCAGTACTTC. Translation gives CASSAGQKQGGETQYF.

Only a few counts were recorded for this clonotype. The chain has TRBV5-1 and TRBJ2-5, with 9 nucleotides matching TRBD1. V lost 3 bases and J lost 5; bases outside the gene matches: 5. Germline-derived CDR1 and CDR2 are SGHRS and YFSETQ. This CDR3 region has 14 residues. CDR3 nucleotides: TGCGCCAGCAGCTCCACCGGGACAGGGGAGACCCAGTACTTC. Protein product: CASSSTGTGETQYF. Complete variable domain (other parts from reference TRBV5-1 and TRBJ2-5): KAGVTQTPRYLIKTRGQQVTLSCSPISGHRSVSWYQQTPGQGLQFLFEYFSETQRNKGNFPGRFSGRQFSNSRSEMNVSTLELGDSALYLCASSSTGTGETQYFGPGTRLLVL.

This clonotype came up many times. The chain employs TRBV7-2 and TRBJ1-6; D remains ambiguous. The CDR3 has 12 residues. V shed 3 bases and J shed 6 bases, with 3 bases lying between them. The germline V gene encodes CDR1 SGHTA and CDR2 FQGNSA. CDR3 sequence: CASSFGNSPLHF. The CDR3 DNA is TGTGCCAGCAGCTTCGGTAATTCACCCCTCCACTTT.

The chain links TRBV6-2 or TRBV6-3 to TRBJ1-5; 7 nucleotides line up with TRBD1. In germline, CDR1 is MNHEY, CDR2 SVGEGT. Trimming removed 0 bases from V and 5 bases from J; junction bases left unmatched: 16. The CDR3 length is 19 residues. Here the CDR3 reads CASSYSIASGQSMYQPQHF. CDR3 nucleotide sequence: TGTGCCAGCAGTTACTCGATCGCCTCGGGACAGTCTATGTATCAGCCCCAGCATTTT.

On this clonotype: A read error may produce the germline difference seen at one junction end. The chain employs TRBV20-1 and TRBJ2-5; 7 bases match TRBD1. Per germline, CDR1 DFQATT and CDR2 SNEGSKA (reference sequence). This CDR3 has 15 residues. Here the CDR3 reads CSARRQGWYQETKYF. CDR3 DNA sequence: TGCAGTGCTCGAAGACAGGGCTGGTACCAAGAGACCAAGTACTTC.

This clonotype was observed at least ten times. The rearrangement links TRBV28 to TRBJ2-7; possibly TRBD1 for D (6 bases). Trimming cost V 5 bases and J 1 base, with 18 bases left between them. Looked up from germline, CDR1 is MDHEN and CDR2 is SYDVKM. The CDR3 is 16 amino acids. CDR3 in DNA: TGTGCCAGCAGTCCCACCGGGACAAGGGGGTCCTACGAGCAGTACGTC. Residues: CASSPTGTRGSYEQYV.